The next 28 T cell receptor beta chains were all read from a single sample in a study of cytomegalovirus exposure and HLA in healthy donors. TCRdb's table, derived via immunoSEQ multiplex PCR, lists solely in-frame clones and lacks some. The sample lists about 140,000 clones, roughly 86% occurring once. Sequencing used PBMCs. These receptor sequences come from a woman aged 25-40 years in good health and CMV-seronegative.

The sample holds a few counts of this clone. The rearrangement links TRBV5-6 to TRBJ1-2; TRBD1 might be the D (6 bases). Trimming took 0 bases from V and 0 from J, leaving 15 bases between them. The CDR3 is 17 amino acids. From germline, CDR1 is SGHDT and CDR2 YYEEEE. As DNA, the CDR3 is TGTGCCAGCAGCTTGGGGATTGACAGGCGGACTAACTATGGCTACACCTTC. It encodes CASSLGIDRRTNYGYTF.

This rearrangement joins TRBV5-1 to TRBJ2-7, with 7 bases matching TRBD1. Germline loops: CDR1 SGHRS, CDR2 YFSETQ. CDR3 length equals 14 residues. J lost 3 bases, V lost 3 bases, and 6 bases had no gene match. This CDR3 is CASSSETGRYEQYF. The DNA of the CDR3 is TGCGCCAGCAGCTCAGAGACAGGGCGCTACGAGCAGTACTTC.

As DNA, the CDR3 is TGCGCCAGCAGCGACAGGGGGGGAAAGACCCAGTACTTC. It translates to CASSDRGGKTQYF. The chain uses TRBV5-1 and TRBJ2-5; 9 bases are shared with TRBD1. The CDR3 length is 13 residues. Trimming removed 4 bases from V and 6 bases from J; junction bases left unmatched: 4. Germline loops: CDR1 SGHRS, CDR2 YFSETQ. The full variable domain, rest sourced from reference TRBV5-1 and TRBJ2-5, is KAGVTQTPRYLIKTRGQQVTLSCSPISGHRSVSWYQQTPGQGLQFLFEYFSETQRNKGNFPGRFSGRQFSNSRSEMNVSTLELGDSALYLCASSDRGGKTQYFGPGTRLLVL.

Relative to its sample, this clone is medium-sized. This rearrangement joins TRBV5-4 to TRBJ1-1, with D unclear. Trimming shortened V by 1 base and J by 1 base, and 5 bases separated the two germline ends. Germline CDR1 is SGHNT and CDR2 is YYREEE (reference sequence). The CDR3 length is 13 residues. Here the CDR3 reads CASSLQSNTEAFF. As DNA, the CDR3 is TGTGCCAGCAGCTTGCAGTCGAACACTGAAGCTTTCTTT.

V gene TRBV28 combines with J gene TRBJ2-2; 11 nucleotides agree with TRBD2. The CDR3 extends over 18 amino acids. J was trimmed by 4 bases and V by 2 bases; bases with no gene match: 9. CDR1 is MDHEN and CDR2 is SYDVKM in the germline V gene. The CDR3 DNA follows: TGTGCCAGCAGTTTACGCCGAGATAGCGGGGGGGCCACCGGGGAGCTGTTTTTT. Its protein product is CASSLRRDSGGATGELFF. Together with reference TRBV28 and TRBJ2-2, the CDR3 gives the full variable domain: DVKVTQSSRYLVKRTGEKVFLECVQDMDHENMFWYRQDPGLGLRLIYFSYDVKMKEKGDIPEGYSVSREKKERFSLILESASTNQTSMYLCASSLRRDSGGATGELFFGEGSRLTVL.

The chain is built from TRBV9 and TRBJ1-3; D is undetermined. Trimming cost V 6 bases and J 0 bases, with 13 bases left between them. The CDR3 contains 15 residues. Germline loops: CDR1 SGDLS, CDR2 YYNGEE. The CDR3 is CASTQQPDSGNTIYF. CDR3 bases: TGTGCCAGCACCCAACAACCCGACTCTGGAAACACCATATATTTT. The full variable domain, rest sourced from reference TRBV9 and TRBJ1-3, is DSGVTQTPKHLITATGQRVTLRCSPRSGDLSVYWYQQSLDQGLQFLIQYYNGEERAKGNILERFSAQQFPDLHSELNLSSLELGDSALYFCASTQQPDSGNTIYFGEGSWLTVV.

V gene TRBV6-1 combines with J gene TRBJ1-2; 7 nucleotides agree with TRBD1. Germline V gene lookup returns CDR1 MNHNS and CDR2 SASEGT. The CDR3 length is 11 residues. V trimming: 6 bases; J trimming: 10 bases; junction bases outside the gene matches: 5. CDR3 region: CASRADRDYTF. The CDR3 DNA follows: TGTGCCAGCAGGGCAGACAGGGACTACACCTTC.

The chain recombines TRBV6-5 with TRBJ2-1, with TRBD2 matching over 8 bases. Germline CDR1 reads MNHEY; CDR2 reads SVGAGI. CDR3 length equals 13 residues. V was pared by 5 bases and J by 7 bases, with 4 bases of the junction left unmatched. In DNA, the CDR3 is TGTGCCAGCAGTGCCCCGGGAGGGAATGAGCAGTTCTTC. This sequence encodes CASSAPGGNEQFF.

The V gene is TRBV27, the J gene TRBJ2-7; 10 bases line up with TRBD1. Germline CDR1 MNHEY, CDR2 SMNVEV (reference sequence). Losses at the gene ends were 4 bases for V and 1 base for J; bases not matched to a gene: 4. The CDR3 has 15 residues. In DNA, the CDR3 is TGTGCCAGCAGTTCCGGGACAGGGGTTTCCTACGAGCAGTACTTC. It is translated as CASSSGTGVSYEQYF.

The CDR3 sequence: CASSLGLRRNLNTEAFF. CDR3 sequence (DNA): TGCGCCAGCAGCTTGGGTTTGAGGCGGAACTTGAACACTGAAGCTTTCTTT. This rearrangement joins TRBV5-1 to TRBJ1-1; D gene uncertain. The CDR3 spans 17 residues. Deletions cut 0 bases from V and 0 bases from J, with 15 bases between. CDR1 SGHRS and CDR2 YFSETQ come from the germline V gene.

This clone was observed a single time. The rearrangement links TRBV28 to TRBJ2-7, with D perhaps TRBD2 (6 bases). The ends were cut back, 2 bases at V and 5 bases at J, with 13 bases in the middle. The germline V gene has CDR1 MDHEN and CDR2 SYDVKM. The CDR3 runs 14 residues. This CDR3 reads CASSLRGNGDEQYF. CDR3 nucleotide sequence: TGTGCCAGCAGTTTACGGGGGAACGGCGACGAGCAGTACTTC.

The V and J genes are TRBV12-5 and TRBJ2-1, with 7 bases fitting TRBD2. CDR1 and CDR2 (germline): LGHNT, FRNRAP. There are 13 residues in the CDR3. The CDR3 DNA is TGTGCCAGCTGGGGGGGGACGGACAATGAGCAGTTCTTC. Its translation: CASWGGTDNEQFF.

The J gene is TRBJ1-6, the V gene TRBV7-9; D not certain. Per germline, CDR1 SEHNR and CDR2 FQNEAQ (reference sequence). Deletions cut 4 bases from V and 5 bases from J, with 15 bases between. The CDR3 runs 16 residues. The CDR3, as DNA: TGTGCCAGCAGCTCCATGGGTGGGCAGAATAATTCACCCCTCCACTTT. This translates into CASSSMGGQNNSPLHF.

CDR3 nucleotides: TGTGCCAGTAGTATATGGCAGGGAACTGAAGCTTTCTTT. Translation: CASSIWQGTEAFF. The chain uses TRBV19 and TRBJ1-1; possible D gene TRBD1, 5 bases. Looked up from germline, CDR1 is LNHDA and CDR2 is SQIVND (reference sequence). CDR3 size: 13 residues. V lost 2 bases to trimming and J lost 5 bases, with 9 bases between them.

The V and J genes are TRBV9 and TRBJ2-7; D ambiguous. This CDR3 has 14 residues. Germline V gene sequence: CDR1 SGDLS, CDR2 YYNGEE. Trimming took 0 bases from V and 1 from J, leaving 8 bases between them. CDR3 nucleotide sequence: TGTGCCAGCAGCGTAGTTCCAGAATCCTACGAGCAGTACTTC. It codes for CASSVVPESYEQYF. The complete variable domain, with remaining parts taken from reference TRBV9 and TRBJ2-7, reads DSGVTQTPKHLITATGQRVTLRCSPRSGDLSVYWYQQSLDQGLQFLIQYYNGEERAKGNILERFSAQQFPDLHSELNLSSLELGDSALYFCASSVVPESYEQYFGPGTRLTVT.

The CDR3 DNA is TGCGGGACAGGGAACTCCTACGAGCAGTACTTC. Protein: CGTGNSYEQYF. This chain links TRBV20-1 with TRBJ2-7, with 9 bases aligning to TRBD1. The germline gives CDR1 DFQATT, CDR2 SNEGSKA (reference sequence). The CDR3 covers 11 residues.

Only a few counts were recorded for this clone. The J gene is TRBJ1-5, the V gene TRBV5-1, with D possibly matching TRBD1 (5 bases). Trimming took 4 bases from V and 4 from J, leaving 9 bases between them. Germline CDR1 SGHRS, CDR2 YFSETQ. CDR3 length: 13 amino acids. The CDR3 region is CASSPDSNQPQHF. In DNA form, the CDR3 reads TGCGCCAGCAGCCCCGACAGTAATCAGCCCCAGCATTTT. Using reference TRBV5-1 and TRBJ1-5 for the parts outside the CDR3, the full variable domain is KAGVTQTPRYLIKTRGQQVTLSCSPISGHRSVSWYQQTPGQGLQFLFEYFSETQRNKGNFPGRFSGRQFSNSRSEMNVSTLELGDSALYLCASSPDSNQPQHFGDGTRLSIL.

The chain is built from TRBV27 and TRBJ2-3; possibly TRBD2 for D (7 bases). The germline V gene has CDR1 MNHEY and CDR2 SMNVEV (reference sequence). The V end was cut by 5 bases, the J end by 2 bases, with 20 bases between. The CDR3 runs 17 residues. For the CDR3, the DNA is TGTGCCAGCAGTCCCCTGGGGGCAGCGGGGATCACAGATACGCAGTATTTT. The encoded protein is CASSPLGAAGITDTQYF.

This clone was seen only a few times. The CDR3 is CASSLAGRWGGMYF. CDR3 coding DNA: TGCGCCAGCAGCTTGGCCGGTCGGTGGGGGGGCATGTACTTC. The chain is built from TRBV5-1 and TRBJ2-7, with D tentatively TRBD2 (7 bases). Trimming stripped 0 bases from V and 12 bases from J, with 19 bases between. Germline values: CDR1 SGHRS, CDR2 YFSETQ. The CDR3 loop spans 14 amino acids.

The chain couples TRBV5-1 to TRBJ1-1; the D is unclear. CDR1 is SGHRS, CDR2 YFSETQ, per germline. The V end lost 1 base, the J end lost 4 bases, and 8 bases lay between the germline ends. The CDR3 loop spans 13 amino acids. DNA for the CDR3: TGCGCCAGCAGCTTGATCGCGGGCACTGAAGCTTTCTTT. It translates to CASSLIAGTEAFF. Full variable domain (outside the CDR3, taken from reference TRBV5-1 and TRBJ1-1): KAGVTQTPRYLIKTRGQQVTLSCSPISGHRSVSWYQQTPGQGLQFLFEYFSETQRNKGNFPGRFSGRQFSNSRSEMNVSTLELGDSALYLCASSLIAGTEAFFGQGTRLTVV.

This clone was observed a single time. This chain connects TRBV2 to TRBJ2-3; D uncertain. CDR1 SNHLY and CDR2 FYNNEI come from the germline V gene. V was clipped by 8 bases and J by 0 bases, with 18 bases between them. The CDR3 runs to 16 residues. The CDR3 DNA reads as TGTGCCAGCCACCCCCTAGAACCTTCTAGCACAGATACGCAGTATTTT. It specifies CASHPLEPSSTDTQYF.

This chain uses TRBV15 with TRBJ2-1, with TRBD1 matching over 7 bases. V dropped 0 bases and J dropped 5; count of bases not matched to a gene: 4. Germline CDR1 is LNHNV and CDR2 is YYDKDF (reference sequence). The CDR3 consists of 15 residues. This CDR3 reads CATSRDGTANNEQFF. CDR3 sequence (DNA): TGTGCCACCAGCAGAGACGGGACAGCGAACAATGAGCAGTTCTTC.

The V and J genes are TRBV5-4 and TRBJ1-4, with D uncertain. The germline V gene has CDR1 SGHNT and CDR2 YYREEE (reference sequence). The CDR3 is 13 amino acids. V was trimmed by 5 bases and J by 8 bases, leaving 13 bases between them. The CDR3: CASRPWTAEKLFF. As DNA, the CDR3 is TGTGCCAGCAGGCCGTGGACTGCGGAAAAACTGTTTTTT.

The V and J genes are TRBV4-1 and TRBJ1-6; D call uncertain. CDR1 is MGHRA and CDR2 is YSYEKL in the germline V gene. With 1 base removed from V and 0 bases from J, the gap between germline ends came to 13 bases. This CDR3 is 18 amino acids long. CDR3 amino acids: CASSQGSQGSSYNSPLHF. The CDR3 bases are TGCGCCAGCAGCCAAGGAAGTCAAGGGAGCTCCTATAATTCACCCCTCCACTTT.

This clone showed up just once. The chain recombines TRBV5-6 with TRBJ2-2; tentative D call: TRBD2 (6 bases). V was cut by 5 bases and J by 4 bases, with 15 bases left in between. Germline CDR1 is SGHDT and CDR2 is YYEEEE. CDR3 length: 15 amino acids. CDR3 bases: TGTGCCAGCAGTACTCTAGCGAAGGGCACCGGGGAGCTGTTTTTT. It codes for CASSTLAKGTGELFF. The variable domain in full, with the rest retrieved from reference TRBV5-6 and TRBJ2-2, is DAGVTQSPTHLIKTRGQQVTLRCSPKSGHDTVSWYQQALGQGPQFIFQYYEEEERQRGNFPDRFSGHQFPNYSSELNVNALLLGDSALYLCASSTLAKGTGELFFGEGSRLTVL.

This clone was counted only a few times. This CDR3 is also generated by other DNA sequences in the sample. The chain couples TRBV2 to TRBJ2-3; D gene uncertain. This CDR3 comprises 12 residues. In germline, CDR1 is SNHLY, CDR2 FYNNEI. V dropped 2 bases and J dropped 2 bases, with 2 bases sitting between them. The CDR3 protein is CASSELTDTQYF. In nucleotides, the CDR3 is TGTGCCAGCAGTGAACTCACAGATACGCAGTATTTT.

This sequence joins TRBV28 and TRBJ1-2, with 7 bases that match TRBD1. Germline loops: CDR1 MDHEN, CDR2 SYDVKM. V lost 3 bases, J lost 4 bases, and 8 bases stayed unmatched. The CDR3 contains 15 residues. DNA of the CDR3: TGTGCCAGCAGTTTCGGAGACGGGGACAGCTATGGCTACACCTTC. Amino acids: CASSFGDGDSYGYTF.

This sequence joins TRBV2 and TRBJ1-6; 9 bases match TRBD1. V shed 10 bases, J shed 8 bases, and the junction held 3 bases outside the gene matches. Germline V gene lookup returns CDR1 SNHLY and CDR2 FYNNEI. The CDR3 consists of 12 residues. The CDR3 is CAIWDRDSPLHF. CDR3 nucleotide sequence: TGTGCCATATGGGACAGGGATTCACCCCTCCACTTT.